This T cell receptor beta chain stems from a study of breast tumors, draining lymph nodes, adjacent tissues. The ends lost 1 base at V and 6 bases at J; junction bases unmatched: 3. Germline V lookup: CDR1 DFQATT, CDR2 SNEGSKA (reference sequence). The CDR3 has 13 amino acids. On this clonotype: The target antigen is unknown.

General observations from the study: Tumor T cell lymph node origin was a supported hypothesis, not proven. Compared with basal-like, luminal-like tumors shared significantly more repertoire with nontumor tissue.

TCRdb fed the multiplex PCR reads into MiXCR, producing one record per CDR3 protein. This table holds 30,000 to 35,000 distinct CDR3 sequences, roughly 69% found once. The chain has TRBV20-1 and TRBJ2-7; 10 nucleotides line up with TRBD1. Material: breast tumor tissue. The sequence was obtained from a female donor with breast cancer. Some clones in this sample may be carry-over from other donors' samples. The CDR3 DNA is TGCAGTGCTAGAGGACAGGGGGCGGGCGAGCAGTACTTC. Translating gives CSARGQGAGEQYF.